The entry below describes one T cell receptor (beta chain). This entry is derived from a study of blood T cell repertoires in COVID-19. Study-level information: The United States, Italy and Spain supplied acute and convalescent COVID-19 samples. T cells, B-cell-depleted T cells, or PBMCs provided the cDNA or gDNA that served as material.

Original processing methods: Reference gene primer amplification gave estimated nucleated cell counts. TCRdb's copy holds only in-frame clones and misses some; the assay was immunoSEQ multiplex PCR. Clonal size and the V and J genes are those of that table, whereas D and trimming came from the DNA. The sample comprises around 110,000 clones, about four fifths of which are singletons, and around 4.2% rests with the top ten. The V gene's germline CDR1 is MNHEY and CDR2 SVGAGI. This CDR3 has 12 residues. The V gene lost 6 bases and the J gene lost 1 base, with 7 bases spanning the gap. This TCR came from a human donor in a cohort sampled during active COVID-19. The rearrangement uses TRBV6-5 and TRBJ2-7; D might be TRBD1 (6 bases). Sequencing was done on a sample of peripheral blood. CDR3: CASRTGSYEQYF. The CDR3 nucleotides are TGTGCCAGCAGAACAGGGTCCTACGAGCAGTACTTC.